A single sample is the source of the 29 T cell receptor beta chains below, sequenced in a study of regulatory T cells in long-lasting Graves disease. Sample time point: newly diagnosed GD, antithyroid drugs for less than 3 months. After RNA was extracted from PBMCs, the TCR library was made from it. To make TCR beta libraries, researchers used iRepertoire HTBI primers and Arm-PCR of CDR3 regions. MiXCR, run by TCRdb on the multiplex PCR reads, gives a single entry per CDR3 protein. The sample holds about 400,000 distinct CDR3 sequences, 15% seen once. A further study also used this sample, focusing on T cells in Graves' hyperthyroidism and ophthalmopathy.

Source: peripheral blood mononuclear cells (PBMCs), taken at new diagnosis, from a patient treated with antithyroid drugs. All receptors derive from a woman in her 40s with Graves disease.

J is TRBJ2-1 and V is TRBV20-1, with 8 bases aligning to TRBD2. After removal of 2 bases from V and 0 bases from J, the junction contained 6 bases not matched to a gene. Per germline, CDR1 DFQATT and CDR2 SNEGSKA (reference sequence). The CDR3 runs 16 residues. CDR3 sequence reads: CSARPGGGGSYNEQFF. The CDR3 nucleotides read TGCAGTGCTAGACCGGGAGGGGGGGGCTCCTACAATGAGCAGTTCTTC.

This clonotype was seen repeatedly, ten times or more. This chain connects TRBV9 to TRBJ2-5; D is uncertain. CDR3 length equals 15 residues. V lost 0 bases and J 5 bases, leaving 14 bases between the germline ends. CDR1 SGDLS and CDR2 YYNGEE come from the germline V gene. The CDR3 sequence: CASSVASRSLETQYF. CDR3 bases: TGTGCCAGCAGCGTAGCGTCGCGGTCATTGGAGACCCAGTACTTC.

This clonotype has a count of ten or more. The J gene is TRBJ2-1, the V gene TRBV5-1; 7 bases line up with TRBD2. The CDR3 runs to 14 residues. CDR1 SGHRS and CDR2 YFSETQ come from the germline V gene. With 4 bases clipped from V and 5 bases from J, the junction kept 6 bases outside the gene matches. The CDR3 DNA follows: TGCGCCAGCAGCCAGACTAGCTCTAACAATGAGCAGTTCTTC. It yields the protein CASSQTSSNNEQFF.

This clonotype occurred many times. This sequence joins TRBV27 and TRBJ1-2, with D tentatively TRBD1 (5 bases). Trimming shortened V by 8 bases and J by 8 bases, and 21 bases separated the two germline ends. CDR1 MNHEY and CDR2 SMNVEV come from the germline V gene (reference sequence). The CDR3 has 14 amino acids. The CDR3 region has the DNA TGTGCCAGCCGACCATCGGCGGGGGTATGGGGCTACACCTTC. Protein sequence: CASRPSAGVWGYTF.

In the case of this clonotype: One end of the junction is discordant with germline, which a read error may explain. The chain combines TRBV6-2 or TRBV6-3 with TRBJ2-2; D possibly corresponds to TRBD1 (6 bases). There are 14 residues in the CDR3. From germline, CDR1 is MNHEY and CDR2 SVGEGT. CDR3 amino acids: CASSYVGDTRELFF. CDR3 bases: TGTGCCAGCAGTTATGTAGGGGACACCAGGGAGCTGTTTTTT.

This clonotype came up a few times. The V and J genes are TRBV10-2 and TRBJ2-1; no clear D. The germline V and J ends were trimmed by 10 bases and 6 bases, with 19 bases remaining between them. The CDR3 sequence is 14 residues long. Germline V gene sequence: CDR1 WSHSY, CDR2 SAAADI. The CDR3 sequence: CATLDPNQANEQFF. The DNA for the CDR3 is TGCGCCACCTTAGACCCCAACCAGGCCAATGAGCAGTTCTTC.

This clonotype was seen a handful of times. CDR3 sequence: CASTPPGTGGREKLFF. As DNA, the CDR3 is TGTGCCAGTACTCCACCCGGGACAGGGGGCCGTGAAAAACTGTTTTTT. The rearrangement links TRBV19 to TRBJ1-4, with TRBD1 identical over 12 bases. J lost 7 bases, V lost 7 bases, and 10 bases had no gene match. Germline CDR1 and CDR2: LNHDA and SQIVND (reference sequence). The CDR3 extends over 16 amino acids.

This chain connects TRBV6-1 to TRBJ2-7; TRBD2 matches at 10 bases. Trimming removed 5 bases from V and 2 bases from J; junction bases left unmatched: 6. The CDR3 sequence is 15 residues long. CDR1 is MNHNS, CDR2 SASEGT, per germline. The CDR3 is CASSQRTSGTYEQYF. Written as DNA, the CDR3 is TGTGCCAGCAGTCAACGGACTAGCGGCACCTACGAGCAGTACTTC.

The CDR3 here is CSVEAGVQETQYF. The CDR3 region has the DNA TGCAGCGTTGAAGCCGGAGTCCAAGAGACCCAGTACTTC. The rearrangement links TRBV29-1 to TRBJ2-5, with no clear D. In germline, CDR1 is SQVTM, CDR2 ANQGSEA. This CDR3 is 13 amino acids long. V lost 1 base to trimming and J lost 1 base, with 7 bases between them. Using reference TRBV29-1 and TRBJ2-5 for the parts outside the CDR3, the full variable domain is SAVISQKPSRDICQRGTSLTIQCQVDSQVTMMFWYRQQPGQSLTLIATANQGSEATYESGFVIDKFPISRPNLTFSTLTVSNMSPEDSSIYLCSVEAGVQETQYFGPGTRLLVL.

Concerning this clonotype: This may come from a read error, since a much larger clone is one base off. V gene TRBV24-1 combines with J gene TRBJ2-1, with D possibly matching TRBD1 (5 bases). Germline values: CDR1 KGHDR, CDR2 SFDVKD. This CDR3 comprises 15 residues. Trimming shortened V by 8 bases and J by 7 bases, and 20 bases separated the two germline ends. CDR3 coding DNA: TGTGCCACCAATAATCAGGACACCTCTTTTAATGAGCAGTTCTTC. It specifies CATNNQDTSFNEQFF.

This clonotype occurred many times. This chain joins TRBV2 and TRBJ2-1; no reliable D call. The V gene lost 3 bases and the J gene lost 11 bases, with 11 bases spanning the gap. From germline, CDR1 is SNHLY and CDR2 FYNNEI. The CDR3 totals 12 residues. The CDR3 nucleotides are TGTGCCAGCAGTGACGACCTTGATAAGCAGTTCTTC. It encodes CASSDDLDKQFF.

The chain employs TRBV27 and TRBJ2-3; 11 bases align to TRBD2. Germline CDR1 is MNHEY and CDR2 is SMNVEV (reference sequence). V was pared by 0 bases and J by 0 bases, with 14 bases of the junction left unmatched. This CDR3 contains 21 residues. The CDR3 DNA follows: TGTGCCAGCAGTTTATCGGGGGGACTAGCGGTTGACCACGGTAGCACAGATACGCAGTATTTT. This gives the protein CASSLSGGLAVDHGSTDTQYF.

The gene calls are TRBV10-3 and TRBJ2-7, with D possibly TRBD2 on 6 matching bases. From germline, CDR1 is ENHRY and CDR2 SYGVKD. Between the trimmed V and J ends, which lost 10 bases and 0 bases, there was a span of 22 bases. This CDR3 spans 16 amino acids. The CDR3 spells CASTNNRDSFSYEQYF. Here the CDR3 DNA reads TGTGCCAGCACCAATAACCGGGACTCCTTCTCCTACGAGCAGTACTTC.

In this sample, this clonotype turned up a few times. The chain recombines TRBV19 with TRBJ2-7; 8 positions agree with TRBD2. CDR3 length: 15 amino acids. Germline V gene data show CDR1 as LNHDA and CDR2 as SQIVND (reference sequence). J gave up 0 bases and V 7 bases, and 8 bases lay outside the gene matches. The chain's CDR3 is CASTPGTRPSYEQYF. DNA for the CDR3: TGTGCCAGTACCCCCGGGACTAGACCCTCCTACGAGCAGTACTTC.

There are many counts of this clonotype. The CDR3 region has the DNA TGTGCCAGCAGTGAATGGGGGGGCCTAATCTCTGGGGCCAACGTCCTGACTTTC. It specifies CASSEWGGLISGANVLTF. The chain uses TRBV25-1 and TRBJ2-6; weak D call: TRBD2 (7 bases). Germline V CDR1 and CDR2: MGHDK, SYGVNS. Trimming left V 1 base short and J 0 bases short, with 13 bases between. The CDR3 consists of 18 residues.

V usage is TRBV6-1 and J usage is TRBJ2-7; 7 bases map to TRBD2. The CDR3 contains 18 residues. V dropped 5 bases and J dropped 1; count of bases not matched to a gene: 17. The germline V gene has CDR1 MNHNS and CDR2 SASEGT. In DNA form, the CDR3 reads TGTGCCAGCAGTACCCATAGCGGGCGTAGAGGAGGATCCTACGAGCAGTACTTC. Protein product: CASSTHSGRRGGSYEQYF.

Ten or more counts support this clonotype. The chain employs TRBV7-2 and TRBJ2-3; maybe TRBD2 (6 bases). The CDR3 is made up of 14 amino acids. The V gene's germline CDR1 is SGHTA and CDR2 FQGNSA. V was cut by 1 base and J by 4 bases, with 9 bases left in between. In DNA, the CDR3 is TGTGCCAGCAGCTTAGACGGGAGAGCAGATACGCAGTATTTT. The encoded protein is CASSLDGRADTQYF.

The chain combines TRBV11-2 with TRBJ1-3; 7 bases map to TRBD1. Germline trimming cut 1 base from V and 3 bases from J; bases unmatched to any gene: 12. Germline CDR1 SGHAT, CDR2 FQNNGV. The CDR3 contains 18 residues. The CDR3 region is CASSLVSPGTAFGNTIYF. The DNA for the CDR3 is TGTGCCAGCAGCTTAGTTAGCCCCGGGACAGCCTTTGGAAACACCATATATTTT. Full variable domain (outside the CDR3, taken from reference TRBV11-2 and TRBJ1-3): EAGVAQSPRYKIIEKRQSVAFWCNPISGHATLYWYQQILGQGPKLLIQFQNNGVVDDSQLPKDRFSAERLKGVDSTLKIQPAKLEDSAVYLCASSLVSPGTAFGNTIYFGEGSWLTVV.

This clonotype was seen a few times. The rearrangement joins TRBV19 to TRBJ1-5; 10 bases fit TRBD1. The germline V gene has CDR1 LNHDA and CDR2 SQIVND (reference sequence). The CDR3 is 21 amino acids. V was clipped by 0 bases and J by 0 bases; unmatched bases: 14. The CDR3 protein is CASSIDWLAGTGDYSNQPQHF. CDR3 nucleotides: TGTGCCAGTAGTATAGATTGGCTCGCCGGGACAGGGGATTATAGCAATCAGCCCCAGCATTTT.

This chain connects TRBV19 to TRBJ2-7; tentative D call: TRBD1 (6 bases). The germline V gene encodes CDR1 LNHDA and CDR2 SQIVND (reference sequence). V lost 2 bases and J 3 bases, leaving 20 bases between the germline ends. The CDR3 totals 17 residues. CDR3 sequence: CASSITGQGDRNYEQYF. The CDR3 DNA reads TGTGCCAGTAGTATAACAGGGCAGGGAGACAGGAACTACGAGCAGTACTTC. The full variable domain, its missing parts supplied by reference TRBV19 and TRBJ2-7, is DGGITQSPKYLFRKEGQNVTLSCEQNLNHDAMYWYRQDPGQGLRLIYYSQIVNDFQKGDIAEGYSVSREKKESFPLTVTSAQKNPTAFYLCASSITGQGDRNYEQYFGPGTRLTVT.

The rearrangement uses TRBV4-1 and TRBJ1-1; D is uncertain. Germline CDR1 and CDR2: MGHRA and YSYEKL. V dropped 5 bases and J dropped 5 bases, with 12 bases sitting between them. This CDR3 is 13 amino acids long. The CDR3 nucleotides are TGCGCCAGCAGCTCAGGTCTTAAAACTGAAGCTTTCTTT. It translates to CASSSGLKTEAFF.

This chain links TRBV19 with TRBJ2-1; 11 bases map to TRBD2. The CDR3 has 19 amino acids. Germline V lookup: CDR1 LNHDA, CDR2 SQIVND (reference sequence). V lost 4 bases, J lost 10 bases, and 21 bases stayed unmatched. As DNA, the CDR3 is TGTGCCAGTAGTACTTATACCGGGACTAGCGGAGCGAACACCGGCGAGCAGTTCTTC. It specifies CASSTYTGTSGANTGEQFF.

The sample holds many counts of this clonotype. The chain joins TRBV28 to TRBJ2-2, with TRBD2 matching 14 bases. With V trimmed by 4 bases and J by 5 bases, 9 bases remained unmatched. This CDR3 contains 18 residues. CDR1 is MDHEN and CDR2 is SYDVKM in the germline V gene. This chain's CDR3 is CASSWTPGLAGVTGELFF. In DNA form, the CDR3 reads TGTGCCAGCAGTTGGACGCCGGGACTAGCGGGAGTTACCGGGGAGCTGTTTTTT.

This clonotype occurred many times. The chain couples TRBV18 to TRBJ2-3, with D possibly matching TRBD1 (6 bases). The V gene lost 6 bases and the J gene lost 9 bases, with 22 bases spanning the gap. This CDR3 comprises 15 residues. In germline, CDR1 is KGHSH, CDR2 LQKENI. This CDR3 reads CASSPDSPSVETQYF. The CDR3 region has the DNA TGTGCCAGCTCCCCGGACAGTCCATCGGTGGAGACGCAGTATTTT. Full variable domain (outside the CDR3, taken from reference TRBV18 and TRBJ2-3): NAGVMQNPRHLVRRRGQEARLRCSPMKGHSHVYWYRQLPEEGLKFMVYLQKENIIDESGMPKERFSAEFPKEGPSILRIQQVVRGDSAAYFCASSPDSPSVETQYFGPGTRLTVL.

As concerns this clonotype: A much bigger clone sits one base away, suggesting this may be a read error. This chain joins TRBV12-3 or TRBV12-4 and TRBJ1-2, with D possibly being TRBD1 (6 bases). CDR3 length equals 14 residues. With 5 bases removed from V and 3 bases from J, the gap between germline ends came to 13 bases. CDR3 residues: CASSEGGADYGYTF. The CDR3 coding sequence is TGTGCCAGCAGTGAGGGGGGGGCGGACTATGGCTACACCTTC.

This clonotype was recorded many times. This sequence joins TRBV11-3 and TRBJ2-3, with 7 bases matching TRBD1. The CDR3 is 18 residues long. Trimming removed 3 bases from V and 6 bases from J; junction bases left unmatched: 18. The germline CDR1 and CDR2 sequences are SGHNT and YENEEA. This chain's CDR3 is CASSFSLRDSPKGDTQYF. As DNA, the CDR3 is TGTGCCAGCAGCTTTAGTCTCCGGGACAGTCCTAAGGGGGATACGCAGTATTTT.

Comments on this clonotype: This likely reflects a read error, since a far larger clone is one base away. The J gene is TRBJ2-1, the V gene TRBV7-9; D is unresolved. The J call is doubtful: the DNA matches TRBJ2-5 better. The CDR3 consists of 15 residues. Germline CDR1 and CDR2: SEHNR and FQNEAQ (reference sequence). The CDR3 nucleotides are TGTGCCAGCAGCTCCTCGGACGGTTTCCAAGAGACCCAGTACTTC. It encodes CASSSSDGFQETQYF.

Many counts were recorded for this clonotype. The chain combines TRBV2 with TRBJ1-2; 9 nucleotides line up with TRBD1. Unmatched junction bases numbered 3, after V lost 6 bases and J lost 4 bases. Per the germline V gene, CDR1 is SNHLY and CDR2 is FYNNEI. CDR3 size: 13 residues. The CDR3 sequence: CASSEDRGYGYTF. The CDR3, as DNA: TGTGCCAGCAGCGAGGACAGGGGCTATGGCTACACCTTC.

This clonotype was counted only a few times. The chain couples TRBV5-1 to TRBJ2-1; the match to TRBD2 covers 14 bases. CDR1 and CDR2 (germline): SGHRS, YFSETQ. This CDR3 has 16 residues. V gave up 7 bases and J gave up 8 bases; unmatched junction bases: 11. The CDR3 DNA is TGCGCCAGCGGGCCCGGACTAGCGGGAGGTGGGGATGAGCAGTTCTTC. It is translated as CASGPGLAGGGDEQFF.